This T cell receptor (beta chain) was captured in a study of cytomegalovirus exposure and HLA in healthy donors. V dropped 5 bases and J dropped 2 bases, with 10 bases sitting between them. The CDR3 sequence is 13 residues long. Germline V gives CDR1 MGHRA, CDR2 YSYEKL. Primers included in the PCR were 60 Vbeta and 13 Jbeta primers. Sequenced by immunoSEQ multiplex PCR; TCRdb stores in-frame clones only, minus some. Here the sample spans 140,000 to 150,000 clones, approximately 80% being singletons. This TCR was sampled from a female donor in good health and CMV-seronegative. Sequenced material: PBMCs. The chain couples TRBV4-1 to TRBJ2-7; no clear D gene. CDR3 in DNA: TGCGCCAGCAGCTATACAGAGACCTACGAGCAGTACTTC. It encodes CASSYTETYEQYF.